A single sample is the source of the 10 T cell receptor beta chains below, sequenced in a study of patients and donors after allogeneic stem cell transplantation. TCRdb called the RT-PCR reads again in MiXCR, with one record for every CDR3 protein. Among about 410,000 distinct CDR3 sequences, roughly 17% were seen once, and the ten largest hold roughly 7.2%. The sequenced sample consisted of blood, either unsorted or a sorted T cell fraction (not recorded which). The receptor source for this set is a human donor who was either an allogeneic HSCT recipient or a stem cell or donor lymphocyte infusion donor (not recorded which). It is not recorded whose cells these are; they may come from a transplant donor.

There are a few counts of this clonotype. The V call is TRBV19, the J call TRBJ1-1; unclear D gene. The germline gives CDR1 LNHDA, CDR2 SQIVND (reference sequence). V was shortened by 7 bases and J by 4 bases, with 19 bases between the two germline ends. The CDR3 loop spans 15 amino acids. CDR3 region: CASKHERSLGTEAFF. The CDR3 nucleotides are TGTGCCAGTAAACACGAAAGGAGCCTGGGCACTGAAGCTTTCTTT.

The V gene is TRBV20-1, the J gene TRBJ2-2; either TRBD1 or TRBD2 may fit D (5 bases each). V was pared by 6 bases and J by 1 base, with 12 bases between. There are 14 residues in the CDR3. CDR1 and CDR2 (germline): DFQATT, SNEGSKA (reference sequence). The DNA for the CDR3 is TGCAGTGCGGGTCCGGGGCGGAACACCGGGGAGCTGTTTTTT. This encodes CSAGPGRNTGELFF.

CDR3 residues: CASSLKQGLLLGETQYF. CDR3 DNA sequence: TGCGCCAGCAGCTTGAAACAGGGCCTTTTACTCGGGGAGACCCAGTACTTC. This chain links TRBV5-1 with TRBJ2-5, with D possibly TRBD1 on 6 matching bases. The CDR3 runs to 17 residues. CDR1 and CDR2 (germline): SGHRS, YFSETQ. V shed 1 base and J shed 5 bases, with 21 bases lying between them.

This clonotype has a count of ten or more. V usage is TRBV12-5 and J usage is TRBJ2-3; a weak D match, TRBD2 (7 bases). This CDR3 comprises 14 residues. V was pared by 8 bases and J by 6 bases, with 18 bases between. The germline CDR1 and CDR2 sequences are LGHNT and FRNRAP. CDR3 DNA sequence: TGTGCTAGTTCATCCAAGGGGGGGACGGATACGCAGTATTTT. This encodes CASSSKGGTDTQYF. The variable domain in full, with the rest retrieved from reference TRBV12-5 and TRBJ2-3, is DARVTQTPRHKVTEMGQEVTMRCQPILGHNTVFWYRQTMMQGLELLAYFRNRAPLDDSGMPKDRFSAEMPDATLATLKIQPSEPRDSAVYFCASSSKGGTDTQYFGPGTRLTVL.

This clonotype came up a few times. The gene calls are TRBV20-1 and TRBJ1-5; tentatively, D is TRBD1 (5 bases). The ends were cut back, 0 bases at V and 4 bases at J, with 7 bases in the middle. The CDR3 is 13 amino acids. Germline CDR1 is DFQATT and CDR2 is SNEGSKA (reference sequence). The CDR3 protein is CSARDGGNQPQHF. For the CDR3, the DNA is TGCAGTGCTAGAGATGGGGGGAATCAGCCCCAGCATTTT.

The rearrangement uses TRBV5-5 and TRBJ1-4; 9 bases are shared with TRBD1. This CDR3 has 17 residues. After removal of 5 bases from V and 6 bases from J, the junction contained 14 bases not matched to a gene. Germline-derived CDR1 and CDR2 are SGHKS and YYEKEE (reference sequence). The CDR3 bases are TGTGCCAGCAGGGCCGGGACAGGGACGTTTCGGGATGAAAAACTGTTTTTT. Its protein is CASRAGTGTFRDEKLFF.

The chain recombines TRBV15 with TRBJ1-1; the D is unclear. V was clipped by 0 bases and J by 5 bases, with 10 bases between them. The CDR3 consists of 14 residues. Germline V gene sequence: CDR1 LNHNV, CDR2 YYDKDF (reference sequence). The CDR3 DNA reads TGTGCCACCAGCAGAGAAGCCCGCAGGACTGAAGCTTTCTTT. The encoded protein is CATSREARRTEAFF.

The V and J genes are TRBV14 and TRBJ2-2; possibly TRBD2 for D (6 bases). The CDR3 consists of 15 residues. V was pared by 5 bases and J by 7 bases, with 17 bases between. Per germline, CDR1 SGHDN and CDR2 FVKESK. The CDR3 DNA sequence: TGTGCCAGCAGCAGACGTTGGGGAGGTGACGGGGAGCTGTTTTTT. Protein: CASSRRWGGDGELFF.

This clonotype was observed a handful of times. The chain recombines TRBV4-3 with TRBJ1-1; no definite D call. V lost 2 bases and J 0 bases, leaving 7 bases between the germline ends. The CDR3 contains 14 residues. Germline V CDR1 and CDR2: LGHNA, YSLEER. CDR3 loop: CASSQTPMNTEAFF. DNA for the CDR3: TGCGCCAGCAGCCAAACGCCTATGAACACTGAAGCTTTCTTT.

The chain combines TRBV15 with TRBJ2-1; 11 nucleotides align to TRBD1. The CDR3 extends over 16 amino acids. After removal of 0 bases from V and 6 bases from J, the junction contained 4 bases not matched to a gene. Per the germline V gene, CDR1 is LNHNV and CDR2 is YYDKDF (reference sequence). The DNA for the CDR3 is TGTGCCACCAGCAGAGATGGAGGGACAGGGGGCAATGAGCAGTTCTTC. This codes for CATSRDGGTGGNEQFF. Based on the CDR3 plus reference TRBV15 and TRBJ2-1, the full variable domain is DAMVIQNPRYQVTQFGKPVTLSCSQTLNHNVMYWYQQKSSQAPKLLFHYYDKDFNNEADTPDNFQSRRPNTSFCFLDIRSPGLGDTAMYLCATSRDGGTGGNEQFFGPGTRLTVL.